These 8 T cell receptor beta chains were all obtained from the same sample, sequenced in a study of blood T cell repertoires in COVID-19 (dated by TCRdb to about 2020). Library construction relied on the immunoSEQ multiplex PCR assay. Entries here come from immuneACCESS through TCRdb and include only in-frame sequences with V and J called. Some clones fail to appear in such tables; in the studies checked, an unresolved V gene covers under half of the shortfall, and the cause of the remainder is unknown. The sample table contains roughly 92,000 clones; only one count was recorded for more than 75% of them. The biggest ten clones account for about 5% of the sample. Sequencing was performed on peripheral blood. Receptor source: a woman aged 80 or over with acute or convalescent COVID-19.

The chain carries TRBV5-1 and TRBJ2-7, with TRBD2 identical over 13 bases. Germline V gene sequence: CDR1 SGHRS, CDR2 YFSETQ. The V and J ends lost 7 bases and 1 base, in that order; junction bases with no gene match: 8. The CDR3 has 16 amino acids. In DNA, the CDR3 is TGCGCCAGCGCCACTAGCGGGGGGGCTATGTCCTACGAGCAGTACTTC. It translates to CASATSGGAMSYEQYF.

The chain's CDR3 is CASSVAAGSYNEQFF. The CDR3 region has the DNA TGTGCCAGCAGCGTAGCGGCGGGGAGCTACAATGAGCAGTTCTTC. V is TRBV9 and J is TRBJ2-1; maybe TRBD2 (6 bases). The CDR3 has 15 amino acids. V was cut by 0 bases and J by 3 bases, with 10 bases left in between. From germline, CDR1 is SGDLS and CDR2 YYNGEE.

This chain uses TRBV30 with TRBJ1-2; D possibly corresponds to TRBD1 (6 bases). The CDR3 sequence is 12 residues long. The V and J ends lost 3 bases and 7 bases respectively, with 12 bases between them. In germline, CDR1 is GTSNPN, CDR2 SVGIG (reference sequence). CDR3 sequence: CAWSRGAGGYTF. CDR3 DNA: TGTGCCTGGAGCCGGGGGGCGGGTGGCTACACCTTC.

J is TRBJ2-4 and V is TRBV9; D gene ambiguous. V lost 3 bases and J 5 bases, leaving 12 bases between the germline ends. The CDR3 is 14 amino acids. The V gene's germline CDR1 is SGDLS and CDR2 YYNGEE. The CDR3 loop is CASSAPRLQNIQYF. The CDR3 DNA reads as TGTGCCAGCAGCGCCCCTAGGCTTCAAAACATTCAGTACTTC.

This clone was recorded a few times. The chain recombines TRBV15 with TRBJ2-5, with a tentative D call TRBD1 (6 bases). Trimming cost V 1 base and J 7 bases, with 10 bases left between them. CDR3 length equals 13 residues. Per the germline V gene, CDR1 is LNHNV and CDR2 is YYDKDF (reference sequence). The CDR3 spells CATSRAGDATQYF. CDR3 nucleotides: TGTGCCACCAGCAGAGCAGGGGACGCGACCCAGTACTTC. The full variable domain, with the rest looked up from reference TRBV15 and TRBJ2-5, is DAMVIQNPRYQVTQFGKPVTLSCSQTLNHNVMYWYQQKSSQAPKLLFHYYDKDFNNEADTPDNFQSRRPNTSFCFLDIRSPGLGDTAMYLCATSRAGDATQYFGPGTRLLVL.

In its sample, this clone was seen once. The chain combines TRBV7-9 with TRBJ1-4; perhaps TRBD1 as D (5 bases). Germline lookup yields CDR1 SEHNR and CDR2 FQNEAQ (reference sequence). V was clipped by 4 bases and J by 4 bases, with 13 bases between them. The CDR3 is made up of 15 amino acids. Here the CDR3 reads CASSSLLRGNEKLFF. Here the CDR3 DNA reads TGTGCCAGCAGCTCGCTTCTAAGGGGTAATGAAAAACTGTTTTTT.

This rearrangement joins TRBV5-5 to TRBJ1-2; 7 bases map to TRBD1. Looked up from germline, CDR1 is SGHKS and CDR2 is YYEKEE (reference sequence). CDR3 length: 15 amino acids. After removal of 4 bases from V and 0 bases from J, the junction contained 6 bases not matched to a gene. In DNA, the CDR3 is TGTGCCAGCAGCCCCAGGGACAGCCCTAACTATGGCTACACCTTC. Protein product: CASSPRDSPNYGYTF. The whole variable domain, remainder taken from reference TRBV5-5 and TRBJ1-2, is DAGVTQSPTHLIKTRGQQVTLRCSPISGHKSVSWYQQVLGQGPQFIFQYYEKEERGRGNFPDRFSARQFPNYSSELNVNALLLGDSALYLCASSPRDSPNYGYTFGSGTRLTVV.

This sequence joins TRBV29-1 and TRBJ2-5; 9 bases map to TRBD2. CDR1 and CDR2 (germline): SQVTM, ANQGSEA. The CDR3 is 12 amino acids. With 6 bases clipped from V and 7 bases from J, the junction kept 6 bases outside the gene matches. The CDR3 coding sequence is TGCAGCGTGACTAGCGGCCCCGGGACCCAGTACTTC. Translation: CSVTSGPGTQYF.